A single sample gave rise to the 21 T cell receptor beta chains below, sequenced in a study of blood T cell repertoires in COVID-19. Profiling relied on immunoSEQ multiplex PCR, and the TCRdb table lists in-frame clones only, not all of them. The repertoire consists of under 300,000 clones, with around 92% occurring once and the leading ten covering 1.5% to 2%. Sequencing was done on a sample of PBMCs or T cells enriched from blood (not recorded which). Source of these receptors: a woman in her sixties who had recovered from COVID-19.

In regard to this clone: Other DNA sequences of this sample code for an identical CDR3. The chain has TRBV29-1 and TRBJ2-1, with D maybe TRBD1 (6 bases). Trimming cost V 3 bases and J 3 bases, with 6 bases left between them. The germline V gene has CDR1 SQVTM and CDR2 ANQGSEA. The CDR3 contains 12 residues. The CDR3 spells CSVDRGYNEQFF. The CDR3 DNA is TGCAGCGTTGACAGGGGCTACAATGAGCAGTTCTTC.

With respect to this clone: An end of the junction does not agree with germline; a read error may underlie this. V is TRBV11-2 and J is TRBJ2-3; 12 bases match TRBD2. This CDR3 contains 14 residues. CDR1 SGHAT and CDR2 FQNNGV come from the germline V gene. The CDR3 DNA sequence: TGTGCCGGCAGAACAGGGACTAGCGGGGATACGCAGTATTTT. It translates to CAGRTGTSGDTQYF.

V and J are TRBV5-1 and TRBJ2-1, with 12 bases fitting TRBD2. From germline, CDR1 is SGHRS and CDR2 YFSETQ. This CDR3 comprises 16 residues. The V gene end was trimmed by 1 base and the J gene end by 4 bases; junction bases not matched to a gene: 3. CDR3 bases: TGCGCCAGCAGCTTGATTGGGACTAGCGGGTACAATGAGCAGTTCTTC. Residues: CASSLIGTSGYNEQFF.

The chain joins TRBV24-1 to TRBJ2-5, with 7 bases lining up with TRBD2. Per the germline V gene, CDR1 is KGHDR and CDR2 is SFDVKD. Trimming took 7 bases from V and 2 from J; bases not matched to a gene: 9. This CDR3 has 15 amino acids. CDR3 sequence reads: CATSDEGRGQETQYF. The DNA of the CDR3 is TGTGCCACCAGCGACGAGGGGCGGGGGCAAGAGACCCAGTACTTC.

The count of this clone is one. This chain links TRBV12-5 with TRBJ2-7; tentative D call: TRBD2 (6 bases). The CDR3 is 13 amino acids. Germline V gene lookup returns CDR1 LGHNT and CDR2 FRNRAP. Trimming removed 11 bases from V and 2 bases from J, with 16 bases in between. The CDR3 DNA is TGTGCTTACCCGGGACTCCGGACCTACGAGCAGTACTTC. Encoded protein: CAYPGLRTYEQYF.

The chain's CDR3 is CASSPAGGMDEQYF. The DNA of the CDR3 is TGTGCCAGCAGCCCAGCCGGGGGGATGGACGAGCAGTACTTC. This chain connects TRBV7-9 to TRBJ2-7, with 7 bases lining up with TRBD2. Unmatched junction bases numbered 9, after V lost 5 bases and J lost 5 bases. Germline assignment: CDR1 SEHNR and CDR2 FQNEAQ (reference sequence). The CDR3 consists of 14 residues.

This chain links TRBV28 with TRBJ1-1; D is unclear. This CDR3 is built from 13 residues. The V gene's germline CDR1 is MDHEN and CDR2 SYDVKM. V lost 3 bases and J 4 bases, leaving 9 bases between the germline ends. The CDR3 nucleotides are TGTGCCAGCAGTTTCCCCCAGGTCACTGAAGCTTTCTTT. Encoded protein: CASSFPQVTEAFF.

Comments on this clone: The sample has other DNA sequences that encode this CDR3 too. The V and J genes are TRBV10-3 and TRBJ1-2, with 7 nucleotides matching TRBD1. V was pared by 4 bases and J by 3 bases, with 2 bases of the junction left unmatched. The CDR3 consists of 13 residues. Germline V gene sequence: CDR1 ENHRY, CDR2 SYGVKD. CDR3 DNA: TGTGCCATCAGTGTTGGGACAGACTATGGCTACACCTTC. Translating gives CAISVGTDYGYTF.

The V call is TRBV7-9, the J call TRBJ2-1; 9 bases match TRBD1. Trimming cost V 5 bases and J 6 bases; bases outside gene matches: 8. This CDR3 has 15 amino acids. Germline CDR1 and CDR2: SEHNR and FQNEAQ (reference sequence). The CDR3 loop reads CASSRQTGGVNEQFF. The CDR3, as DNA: TGTGCCAGCAGCCGACAGACAGGGGGGGTCAATGAGCAGTTCTTC.

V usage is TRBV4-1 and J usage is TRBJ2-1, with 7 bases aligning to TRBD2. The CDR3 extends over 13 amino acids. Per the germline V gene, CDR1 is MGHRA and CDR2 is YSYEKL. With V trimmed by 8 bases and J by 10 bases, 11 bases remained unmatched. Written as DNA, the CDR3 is TGCGCCAGCTCGGCGGGGGAGCTTTGGGAGCAGTTCTTC. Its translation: CASSAGELWEQFF.

This CDR3 is CASTLSGNTIYF. In DNA, the CDR3 is TGTGCCAGTACCCTCTCTGGAAACACCATATATTTT. The V gene is TRBV19, the J gene TRBJ1-3, with D unresolved. V was pared by 7 bases and J by 0 bases, with 4 bases between. CDR3 length: 12 residues. Germline CDR1 reads LNHDA; CDR2 reads SQIVND (reference sequence). Using reference TRBV19 and TRBJ1-3 for the parts outside the CDR3, the full variable domain is DGGITQSPKYLFRKEGQNVTLSCEQNLNHDAMYWYRQDPGQGLRLIYYSQIVNDFQKGDIAEGYSVSREKKESFPLTVTSAQKNPTAFYLCASTLSGNTIYFGEGSWLTVV.

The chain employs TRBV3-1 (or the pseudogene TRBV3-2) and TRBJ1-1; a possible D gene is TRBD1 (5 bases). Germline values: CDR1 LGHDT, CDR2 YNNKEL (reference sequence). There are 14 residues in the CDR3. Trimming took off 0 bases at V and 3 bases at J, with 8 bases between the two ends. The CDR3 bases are TGTGCCAGCAGCCAAGACCGGGGGGACACTGAAGCTTTCTTT. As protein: CASSQDRGDTEAFF.

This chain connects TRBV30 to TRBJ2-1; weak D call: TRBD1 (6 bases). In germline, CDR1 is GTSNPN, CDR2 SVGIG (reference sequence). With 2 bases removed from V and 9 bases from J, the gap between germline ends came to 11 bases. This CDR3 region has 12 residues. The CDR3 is CAWSMGAGEQFF. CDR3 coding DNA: TGTGCCTGGAGTATGGGGGCCGGTGAGCAGTTCTTC.

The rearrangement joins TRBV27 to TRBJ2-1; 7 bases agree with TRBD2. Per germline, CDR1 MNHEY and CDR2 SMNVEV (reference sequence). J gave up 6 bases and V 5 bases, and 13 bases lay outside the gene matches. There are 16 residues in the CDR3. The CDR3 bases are TGTGCCAGCAGTCGTGAACGGGAGCCGGGGGGCAATGAGCAGTTCTTC. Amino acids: CASSREREPGGNEQFF.

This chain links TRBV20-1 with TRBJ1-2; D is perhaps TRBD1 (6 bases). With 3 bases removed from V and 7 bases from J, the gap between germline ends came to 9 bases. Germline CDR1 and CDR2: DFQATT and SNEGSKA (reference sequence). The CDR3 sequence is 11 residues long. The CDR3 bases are TGCAGTGCTAGGACAGGTACTGGCTACACCTTC. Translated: CSARTGTGYTF.

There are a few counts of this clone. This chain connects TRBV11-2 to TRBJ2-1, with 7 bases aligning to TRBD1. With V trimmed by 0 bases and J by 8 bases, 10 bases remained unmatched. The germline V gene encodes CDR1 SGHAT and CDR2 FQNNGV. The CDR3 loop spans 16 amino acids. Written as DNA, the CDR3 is TGTGCCAGCAGCTTAGATTGGGCAGGGGGTAGGGATGAGCAGTTCTTC. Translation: CASSLDWAGGRDEQFF. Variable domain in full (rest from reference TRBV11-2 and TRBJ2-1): EAGVAQSPRYKIIEKRQSVAFWCNPISGHATLYWYQQILGQGPKLLIQFQNNGVVDDSQLPKDRFSAERLKGVDSTLKIQPAKLEDSAVYLCASSLDWAGGRDEQFFGPGTRLTVL.

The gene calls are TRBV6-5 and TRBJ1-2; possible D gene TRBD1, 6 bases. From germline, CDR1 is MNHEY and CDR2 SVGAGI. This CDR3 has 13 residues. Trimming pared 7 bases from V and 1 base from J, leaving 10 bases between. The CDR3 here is CASMDSYNYGYTF. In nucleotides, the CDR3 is TGTGCCAGCATGGACAGTTATAACTATGGCTACACCTTC.

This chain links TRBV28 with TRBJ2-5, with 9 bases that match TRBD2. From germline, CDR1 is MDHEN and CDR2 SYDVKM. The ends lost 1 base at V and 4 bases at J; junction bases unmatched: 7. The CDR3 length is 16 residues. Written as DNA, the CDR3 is TGTGCCAGCAGTTTATCGGCGGGAGGGCCAAGAGAGACCCAGTACTTC. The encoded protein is CASSLSAGGPRETQYF. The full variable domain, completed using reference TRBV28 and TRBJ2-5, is DVKVTQSSRYLVKRTGEKVFLECVQDMDHENMFWYRQDPGLGLRLIYFSYDVKMKEKGDIPEGYSVSREKKERFSLILESASTNQTSMYLCASSLSAGGPRETQYFGPGTRLLVL.

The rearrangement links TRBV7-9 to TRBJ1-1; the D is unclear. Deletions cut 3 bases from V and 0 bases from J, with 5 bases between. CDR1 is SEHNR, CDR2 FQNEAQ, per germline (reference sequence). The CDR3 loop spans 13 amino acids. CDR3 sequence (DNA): TGTGCCAGCAGCTTCAATGTGAACACTGAAGCTTTCTTT. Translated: CASSFNVNTEAFF.

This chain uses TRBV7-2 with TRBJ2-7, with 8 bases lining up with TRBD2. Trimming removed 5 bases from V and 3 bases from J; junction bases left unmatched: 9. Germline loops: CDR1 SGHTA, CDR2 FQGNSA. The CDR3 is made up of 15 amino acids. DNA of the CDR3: TGTGCCAGCAGCGTCGTTAGCGGGGCTTTCTACGAGCAGTACTTC. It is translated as CASSVVSGAFYEQYF. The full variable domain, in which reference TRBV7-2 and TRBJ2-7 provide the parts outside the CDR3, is GAGVSQSPSNKVTEKGKDVELRCDPISGHTALYWYRQSLGQGLEFLIYFQGNSAPDKSGLPSDRFSAERTGGSVSTLTIQRTQQEDSAVYLCASSVVSGAFYEQYFGPGTRLTVT.

The CDR3 loop reads CASSYDPGGLTYEQYF. CDR3 nucleotide sequence: TGCGCCAGCAGCTACGATCCAGGGGGCTTGACCTACGAGCAGTACTTC. The chain employs TRBV5-1 and TRBJ2-7, with 8 positions matching TRBD1. Germline V lookup: CDR1 SGHRS, CDR2 YFSETQ. This CDR3 comprises 16 residues. Trimming removed 3 bases from V and 2 bases from J; junction bases left unmatched: 10. Combining the CDR3 with reference TRBV5-1 and TRBJ2-7 gives the whole variable domain KAGVTQTPRYLIKTRGQQVTLSCSPISGHRSVSWYQQTPGQGLQFLFEYFSETQRNKGNFPGRFSGRQFSNSRSEMNVSTLELGDSALYLCASSYDPGGLTYEQYFGPGTRLTVT.